The 31 T cell receptor beta chains presented below share a single source sample, sequenced in a study of tumor-infiltrating lymphocytes in primary liver carcinoma. The roughly 18-34 mg bulk tissue piece was not sorted before simultaneous RNA and DNA extraction. Making TCR beta cDNA involved 400 to 600 ng total RNA and a constant-region primer. Sequencing libraries for TCR beta derived from three nested multiplex PCR rounds that used slightly modified ARM-PCR. It was with TRBV1-TRBV30 forward primers and a C-beta reverse primer that the first two PCR rounds were run, at roughly 10 cycles each. TCRdb passed the multiplex PCR reads through MiXCR, listing each CDR3 protein once. The table shows tens of thousands of distinct CDR3 sequences, with roughly three quarters occurring only once. Sequenced: liver tumor tissue from sampling region 4. Subset here: tumor region T4, right-lateral pole. The receptor set was obtained from a middle-aged man with primary liver carcinoma and hepatitis B virus infection.

Written as DNA, the CDR3 is TGTGCCAGCTCCCCCACAGGGGGCGGTGGGCTTCAGCCCCAGCATTTT. It codes for CASSPTGGGGLQPQHF. The rearrangement uses TRBV18 and TRBJ1-5; 9 positions match TRBD1. The CDR3 has 16 amino acids. Unmatched junction bases numbered 12, after V lost 6 bases and J lost 6 bases. In germline, CDR1 is KGHSH, CDR2 LQKENI.

Regarding this clonotype: It is likely a read error, because the conserved phenylalanine at the end of the CDR3 is missing. The J gene is TRBJ1-1, the V gene TRBV12-3 or TRBV12-4; no reliable D call. There are 14 residues in the CDR3. V lost 1 base and J lost 1, with 7 bases in between. CDR3 sequence: CASSLGRSNTEAFL. The CDR3 coding sequence is TGTGCCAGCAGTTTAGGACGATCGAACACTGAAGCTTTCCTT.

With regard to this clonotype: The junction shows a germline mismatch at one end, possibly a read error. The rearrangement uses TRBV4-2 and TRBJ1-2; D is undetermined. This CDR3 comprises 12 residues. CDR1 LGHNA and CDR2 YNFKEQ come from the germline V gene. This CDR3 reads CASSQGTVGYTF. The CDR3 coding sequence is TGTGCCAGCAGCCAAGGGACGGTTGGCTACACATTC.

About this clonotype itself: A much larger clone differs from this one at a single base, so this may be a read error. The conserved closing phenylalanine or tryptophan is absent in this CDR3, likely reflecting a read error. The V and J genes are TRBV7-9 and TRBJ2-1; 9 bases match TRBD2. V lost 2 bases and J lost 5; bases outside the gene matches: 1. Germline V gene sequence: CDR1 SEHNR, CDR2 FQNEAQ (reference sequence). There are 14 residues in the CDR3. The CDR3 spells CASSLTSGHNEQFL. The CDR3 bases are TGTGCCAGCAGCTTAACTAGCGGGCACAATGAGCAGTTCTTA.

This clonotype came up many times. This chain uses TRBV12-3 or TRBV12-4 with TRBJ2-7, with D maybe TRBD1 (6 bases). V gave up 5 bases and J gave up 3 bases, with 17 bases separating them. The length of the CDR3 is 15 residues. This CDR3 is CASSQGTHRDYEQYF. The CDR3 bases are TGTGCCAGCAGTCAGGGGACACACAGAGACTACGAGCAGTACTTC.

As regards this clonotype: At one boundary the junction diverges from the germline segment, which might be a read error. This sequence joins TRBV4-1 and TRBJ2-1; 12 nucleotides match TRBD2. The CDR3 loop spans 16 amino acids. Germline loops: CDR1 MGHRA, CDR2 YSYEKL. The CDR3 sequence is CASSQVGTSGYNEQLF. Written as DNA, the CDR3 is TGCGCGAGCAGCCAAGTCGGGACTAGCGGGTACAATGAGCAGCTCTTC.

Remarks on this clonotype: Germline and junction disagree at one end, which may indicate a read error. This chain uses TRBV15 with TRBJ2-7; D might be TRBD2 (6 bases). The CDR3 runs to 14 residues. In germline, CDR1 is LNHNV, CDR2 YYDKDF (reference sequence). In nucleotides, the CDR3 is TGTGCCACCTGCAGAGAAAGACTAGTGGCCGAGCAGTACTTC. It yields the protein CATCRERLVAEQYF.

V is TRBV20-1 and J is TRBJ2-3; D might be TRBD2 (7 bases). The ends were cut back, 6 bases at V and 3 bases at J, with 19 bases in the middle. Germline CDR1 DFQATT, CDR2 SNEGSKA (reference sequence). This CDR3 is 15 amino acids long. This CDR3 reads CSAGRRERGTDTQYF. For the CDR3, the DNA is TGCAGTGCCGGGAGGCGGGAGAGGGGGACAGATACGCAGTATTTT.

The chain's CDR3 is CSVGGRAVGTQYF. The CDR3 nucleotides are TGCAGCGTTGGTGGGAGGGCCGTCGGGACCCAGTACTTC. The V call is TRBV29-1, the J call TRBJ2-5, with 7 positions matching TRBD2. CDR1 is SQVTM, CDR2 ANQGSEA, per germline. V trimming: 4 bases; J trimming: 7 bases; junction bases outside the gene matches: 9. CDR3 length: 13 amino acids.

Notes on this clonotype: A read error may produce the germline difference seen at one junction end. The V gene is TRBV12-3 or TRBV12-4, the J gene TRBJ2-1; possibly TRBD2 for D (6 bases). CDR3 size: 17 residues. DNA for the CDR3: TGTGCCAGCAGCTCGGTAAATCGGGAGAGGCCCCACAATGAGAAGTTCTTC. This codes for CASSSVNRERPHNEKFF.

As concerns this clonotype: The junction shows a germline mismatch at one end, possibly a read error. CDR3 sequence reads: CASAQGAGSNIYF. Here the CDR3 DNA reads TGTGCCTCAGCCCAGGGAGCTGGAAGCAACATATACTTT. This chain joins TRBV11-2 and TRBJ1-3; D is possibly TRBD1 (5 bases). Germline CDR1 is SGHAT and CDR2 is FQNNGV. The CDR3 consists of 13 residues.

Points on this clonotype: The junction and the germline gene differ at one end; a read error may be behind it. V gene TRBV29-1 combines with J gene TRBJ2-7; 9 bases are shared with TRBD1. Per germline, CDR1 SQVTM and CDR2 ANQGSEA. The CDR3 is 13 residues long. The CDR3 DNA sequence: TGCAGCGTTGGGGGACAGGGTTCATATGAGCACTACTTC. Protein: CSVGGQGSYEHYF.

This chain connects TRBV12-5 to TRBJ2-1; D not resolved. This CDR3 region has 12 residues. With 7 bases removed from V and 6 bases from J, the gap between germline ends came to 10 bases. Germline V gives CDR1 LGHNT, CDR2 FRNRAP. CDR3 nucleotides: TGTGCTAGTGACATCGGCGGCAATGAGCAGTTCTTC. This codes for CASDIGGNEQFF.

In regard to this clonotype: A much larger clone differs by one base, so this may be a read error. The conserved closing phenylalanine or tryptophan is absent in this CDR3, likely reflecting a read error. The rearrangement joins TRBV29-1 to TRBJ1-2; unclear D gene. The length of the CDR3 is 13 residues. In germline, CDR1 is SQVTM, CDR2 ANQGSEA. With 0 bases removed from V and 4 bases from J, the gap between germline ends came to 9 bases. The CDR3 sequence is CSVEDPVIYGYTS. The CDR3 DNA reads TGCAGCGTTGAAGATCCCGTGATCTATGGCTACACCTCC.

Of note for this clonotype: This is likely a read error, given that the CDR3 carries no conserved phenylalanine or tryptophan at its end. The chain carries TRBV5-6 and TRBJ2-7; a possible D gene is TRBD1 (6 bases). The CDR3 loop spans 14 amino acids. Germline CDR1 reads SGHDT; CDR2 reads YYEEEE. The CDR3 protein is CVSSDRDTSYEQYS. The CDR3 DNA reads as TGTGTCAGCAGCGACCGGGACACCTCCTACGAGCAGTACTCC.

For this clonotype: At one end, the junction sequence differs from germline, possibly due to a read error. The V and J genes are TRBV11-2 and TRBJ2-1, with D unresolved. The CDR3 sequence is 14 residues long. Germline CDR1 reads SGHAT; CDR2 reads FQNNGV. This CDR3 is CASSLVTGYNEQFF. Here the CDR3 DNA reads TGTGCTAGCAGCTTAGTCACTGGTTACAATGAGCAGTTCTTC. The complete variable domain, with remaining parts taken from reference TRBV11-2 and TRBJ2-1, reads EAGVAQSPRYKIIEKRQSVAFWCNPISGHATLYWYQQILGQGPKLLIQFQNNGVVDDSQLPKDRFSAERLKGVDSTLKIQPAKLEDSAVYLCASSLVTGYNEQFFGPGTRLTVL.

This clonotype has a count of ten or more. The rearrangement uses TRBV12-3 or TRBV12-4 and TRBJ2-7; weak D call: TRBD1 (5 bases). Between the trimmed V and J ends, which lost 6 bases and 1 base, there was a span of 13 bases. The CDR3 runs 14 residues. CDR3 in amino acids: CASRDSGISYEQYF. The DNA for the CDR3 is TGTGCCAGCAGGGATTCAGGGATTTCCTACGAGCAGTACTTC.

This clonotype was counted a few times. The rearrangement joins TRBV25-1 to TRBJ2-7, with 10 positions matching TRBD1. The CDR3 consists of 15 residues. Losses at the gene ends were 4 bases for V and 0 bases for J; bases not matched to a gene: 3. Per the germline V gene, CDR1 is MGHDK and CDR2 is SYGVNS. The CDR3 region is CASSGRDRGSYEQYF. CDR3 nucleotide sequence: TGTGCCAGCAGTGGTAGGGACAGGGGCTCCTACGAGCAGTACTTC.

This clonotype was counted a few times. A read error is possible here, since a much larger clone lies one base away. V is TRBV14 and J is TRBJ2-5; TRBD1 aligns across 9 bases. J lost 3 bases, V lost 4 bases, and 12 bases had no gene match. This CDR3 is 17 amino acids long. From germline, CDR1 is SGHDN and CDR2 FVKESK. The CDR3 region has the DNA TGTGCCAGCAGCCTCACCGACAGGGGGATATTCGAAGAGACCCAGTACTTC. Translation: CASSLTDRGIFEETQYF. Full variable domain (missing parts from reference TRBV14 and TRBJ2-5): EAGVTQFPSHSVIEKGQTVTLRCDPISGHDNLYWYRRVMGKEIKFLLHFVKESKQDESGMPNNRFLAERTGGTYSTLKVQPAELEDSGVYFCASSLTDRGIFEETQYFGPGTRLLVL.

This clonotype has a count of ten or more. The chain recombines TRBV4-1 with TRBJ2-1; D is undetermined. CDR1 and CDR2 (germline): MGHRA, YSYEKL. The CDR3 is made up of 18 amino acids. The germline V and J ends were trimmed by 0 bases and 0 bases, with 15 bases remaining between them. The CDR3 is CASSQDPRAPRSYNEQFF. For the CDR3, the DNA is TGCGCCAGCAGCCAAGATCCCCGGGCCCCCCGCTCCTACAATGAGCAGTTCTTC.

As regards this clonotype: An end of the junction differs from the germline gene, which may be a read error. The chain links TRBV2 to TRBJ2-6, with D tentatively TRBD1 (5 bases). CDR1 is SNHLY and CDR2 is FYNNEI in the germline V gene. This CDR3 spans 17 amino acids. The CDR3 region is CASAKMDVRSGANDLTF. The CDR3 region has the DNA TGTGCCAGCGCCAAGATGGACGTGCGCTCTGGGGCCAACGACCTGACTTTC. The full variable domain, rest sourced from reference TRBV2 and TRBJ2-6, is EPEVTQTPSHQVTQMGQEVILRCVPISNHLYFYWYRQILGQKVEFLVSFYNNEISEKSEIFDDQFSVERPDGSNFTLKIRSTKLEDSAMYFCASAKMDVRSGANDLTFGAGSRLTVL.

This clonotype was detected only a few times. The CDR3 sequence is CASRGQAANTGELFF. The DNA of the CDR3 is TGTGCCAGCAGGGGACAGGCCGCGAACACCGGGGAGCTGTTTTTT. The chain has TRBV2 and TRBJ2-2; 8 positions agree with TRBD1. The ends lost 6 bases at V and 0 bases at J; junction bases unmatched: 3. The length of the CDR3 is 15 residues. Germline CDR1 reads SNHLY; CDR2 reads FYNNEI.

The CDR3 here is CASSATSGRDTGELFF. CDR3 coding DNA: TGTGCCAGCAGCGCGACTAGCGGGAGGGACACCGGGGAGCTGTTTTTT. The chain employs TRBV2 and TRBJ2-2; 14 bases line up with TRBD2. V gave up 6 bases and J gave up 3 bases; unmatched junction bases: 3. Germline loops: CDR1 SNHLY, CDR2 FYNNEI. This CDR3 has 16 amino acids.

Only a few counts were recorded for this clonotype. A clone one base away is much larger, so this may be a read error. The rearrangement uses TRBV10-3 and TRBJ2-2; D possibly uses TRBD1 or TRBD2 (5 bases each). The CDR3 spans 14 residues. V shed 6 bases and J shed 4 bases, with 12 bases lying between them. The germline gives CDR1 ENHRY, CDR2 SYGVKD. The CDR3: CAIRQAGSTGELFF. The CDR3 DNA sequence: TGTGCCATCAGGCAGGCAGGGAGCACCGGGGAGCTGTTTTTT.

To note about this clonotype: No conserved phenylalanine or tryptophan ends this CDR3, so it is likely a read error. The J gene is TRBJ2-1, the V gene TRBV11-2, with a tentative D call TRBD1 (5 bases). This CDR3 comprises 12 residues. CDR1 is SGHAT, CDR2 FQNNGV, per germline. The CDR3 is CARSLQAAKQFI. The DNA for the CDR3 is TGTGCCCGCAGCTTACAGGCGGCGAAGCAGTTCATC.

Note on this clonotype: This may be a read error, as it is one base from a much larger clone. This chain joins TRBV28 and TRBJ2-2, with D tentatively TRBD1 (7 bases). Germline V CDR1 and CDR2: MDHEN, SYDVKM. The CDR3 has 14 residues. The CDR3 DNA sequence: TGTGCCAGCAGTTACAGGGGAAACACCGGGGGGCTGTTTTTT. Translation gives CASSYRGNTGGLFF.

This clonotype was seen ten or more times. The gene calls are TRBV7-9 and TRBJ1-1; D is unclear. The CDR3 sequence is 14 residues long. Germline loops: CDR1 SEHNR, CDR2 FQNEAQ (reference sequence). Deletions cut 2 bases from V and 4 bases from J, with 11 bases between. Here the CDR3 DNA reads TGTGCCAGCAGCTTAAGAGAAGGGCTCACTGAAGCTTTCTTT. Translation: CASSLREGLTEAFF. The full variable domain, its missing parts supplied by reference TRBV7-9 and TRBJ1-1, is DTGVSQNPRHKITKRGQNVTFRCDPISEHNRLYWYRQTLGQGPEFLTYFQNEAQLEKSRLLSDRFSAERPKGSFSTLEIQRTEQGDSAMYLCASSLREGLTEAFFGQGTRLTVV.

This clonotype was picked up many times. CDR3 bases: TGCAGCGTTGAAGATTTAGCGGGAGGGAGCACAGATACGCAGTATTTT. Its protein product is CSVEDLAGGSTDTQYF. This rearrangement joins TRBV29-1 to TRBJ2-3, with TRBD2 matching 11 bases. The V segment lost 0 bases and the J segment 0 bases; nucleotides outside the gene matches: 2. This CDR3 has 16 residues. The germline V gene encodes CDR1 SQVTM and CDR2 ANQGSEA.

V is TRBV28 and J is TRBJ2-1; 7 nucleotides match TRBD2. Per the germline V gene, CDR1 is MDHEN and CDR2 is SYDVKM. Trimming took 6 bases from V and 8 from J; bases not matched to a gene: 19. CDR3 size: 17 residues. The CDR3 bases are TGTGCCAGCAGCCTACATTATGTACTAGCGAAGGTAGATGAGCAGTTCTTC. Amino acid sequence: CASSLHYVLAKVDEQFF.

In this sample, this clonotype turned up once. The final CDR3 position lacks the conserved phenylalanine or tryptophan, pointing to a likely read error. The DNA is omitted, as the CDR3 cannot be located on it reliably, and the CDR3 follows TCRdb's listing. V and J are TRBV11-2 and TRBJ2-1; the table names TRBD2, a call not compared with the DNA. The germline V gene has CDR1 SGHAT and CDR2 FQNNGV. The CDR3 length is 14 residues, termini included. The CDR3 is CVSSSAGPGNEQFL.

The gene calls are TRBV6-1 and TRBJ2-5, with D unclear. Trimming took off 10 bases at V and 3 bases at J, with 12 bases between the two ends. This CDR3 is built from 12 residues. In germline, CDR1 is MNHNS, CDR2 SASEGT. The chain's CDR3 is CAISEVEETQYF. Written as DNA, the CDR3 is TGTGCCATCTCCGAGGTAGAAGAGACCCAGTACTTC.